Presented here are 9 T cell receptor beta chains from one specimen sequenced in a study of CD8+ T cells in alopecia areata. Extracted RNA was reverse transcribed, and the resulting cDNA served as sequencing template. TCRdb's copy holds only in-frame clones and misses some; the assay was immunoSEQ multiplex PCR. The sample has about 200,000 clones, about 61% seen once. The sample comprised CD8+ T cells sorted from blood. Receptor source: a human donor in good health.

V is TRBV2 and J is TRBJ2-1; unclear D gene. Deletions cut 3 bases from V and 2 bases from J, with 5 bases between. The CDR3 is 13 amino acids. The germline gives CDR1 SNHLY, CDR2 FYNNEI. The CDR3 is CASSDWTYNEQFF. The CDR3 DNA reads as TGTGCCAGCAGTGACTGGACCTACAATGAGCAGTTCTTC. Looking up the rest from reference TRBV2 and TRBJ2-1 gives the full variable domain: EPEVTQTPSHQVTQMGQEVILRCVPISNHLYFYWYRQILGQKVEFLVSFYNNEISEKSEIFDDQFSVERPDGSNFTLKIRSTKLEDSAMYFCASSDWTYNEQFFGPGTRLTVL.

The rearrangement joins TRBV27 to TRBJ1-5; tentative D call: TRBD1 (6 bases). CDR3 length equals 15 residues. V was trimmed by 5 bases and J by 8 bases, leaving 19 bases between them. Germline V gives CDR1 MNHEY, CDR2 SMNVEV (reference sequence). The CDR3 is CASSPRWGGQEPQHF. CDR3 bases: TGTGCCAGCAGTCCCCGGTGGGGGGGGCAGGAGCCCCAGCATTTT.

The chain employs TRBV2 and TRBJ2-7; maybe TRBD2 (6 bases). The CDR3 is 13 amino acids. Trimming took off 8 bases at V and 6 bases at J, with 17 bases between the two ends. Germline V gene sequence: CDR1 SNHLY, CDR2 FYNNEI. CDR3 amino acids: CASVGAGPGEQYF. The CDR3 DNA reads TGTGCCAGCGTGGGTGCGGGGCCAGGCGAGCAGTACTTC.

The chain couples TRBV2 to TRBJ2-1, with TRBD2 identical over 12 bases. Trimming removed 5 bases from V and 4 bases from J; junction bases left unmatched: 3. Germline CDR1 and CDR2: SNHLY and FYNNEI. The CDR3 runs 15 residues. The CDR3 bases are TGTGCCAGCAGTTGGACTAGCGGGGTATACAATGAGCAGTTCTTC. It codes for CASSWTSGVYNEQFF.

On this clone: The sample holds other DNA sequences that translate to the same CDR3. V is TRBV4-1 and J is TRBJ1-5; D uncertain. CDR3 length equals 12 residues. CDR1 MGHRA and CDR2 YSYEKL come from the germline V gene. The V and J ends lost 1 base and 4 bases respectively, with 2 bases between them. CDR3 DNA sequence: TGCGCCAGCAGCCAAGGAAATCAGCCCCAGCATTTT. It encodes CASSQGNQPQHF.

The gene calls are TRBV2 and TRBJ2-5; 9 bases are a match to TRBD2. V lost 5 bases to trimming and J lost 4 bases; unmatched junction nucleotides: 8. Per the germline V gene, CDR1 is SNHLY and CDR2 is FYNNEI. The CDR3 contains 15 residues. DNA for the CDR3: TGTGCCAGCAGTACCGCGGGGGGGCAGGGAGAGACCCAGTACTTC. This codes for CASSTAGGQGETQYF.

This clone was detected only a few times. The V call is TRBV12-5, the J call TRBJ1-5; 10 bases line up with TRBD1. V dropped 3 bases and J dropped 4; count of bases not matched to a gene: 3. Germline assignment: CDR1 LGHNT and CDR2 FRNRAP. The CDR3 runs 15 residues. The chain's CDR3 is CASGFGQGVNQPQHF. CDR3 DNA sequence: TGTGCTAGTGGTTTCGGACAGGGGGTGAATCAGCCCCAGCATTTT.

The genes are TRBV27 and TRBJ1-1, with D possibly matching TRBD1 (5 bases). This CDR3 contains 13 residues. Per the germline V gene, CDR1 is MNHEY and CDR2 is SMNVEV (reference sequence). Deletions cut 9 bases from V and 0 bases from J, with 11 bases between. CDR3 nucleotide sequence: TGTGCCAGTAAGATGGGGGTGAACACTGAAGCTTTCTTT. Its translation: CASKMGVNTEAFF.

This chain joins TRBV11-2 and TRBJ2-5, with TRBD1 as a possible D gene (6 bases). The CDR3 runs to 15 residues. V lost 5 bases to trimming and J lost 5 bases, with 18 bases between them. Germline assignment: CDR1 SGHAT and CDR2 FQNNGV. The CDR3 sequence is CASSPGDHYLETQYF. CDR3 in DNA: TGTGCCAGCAGCCCAGGGGACCATTACTTGGAGACCCAGTACTTC.